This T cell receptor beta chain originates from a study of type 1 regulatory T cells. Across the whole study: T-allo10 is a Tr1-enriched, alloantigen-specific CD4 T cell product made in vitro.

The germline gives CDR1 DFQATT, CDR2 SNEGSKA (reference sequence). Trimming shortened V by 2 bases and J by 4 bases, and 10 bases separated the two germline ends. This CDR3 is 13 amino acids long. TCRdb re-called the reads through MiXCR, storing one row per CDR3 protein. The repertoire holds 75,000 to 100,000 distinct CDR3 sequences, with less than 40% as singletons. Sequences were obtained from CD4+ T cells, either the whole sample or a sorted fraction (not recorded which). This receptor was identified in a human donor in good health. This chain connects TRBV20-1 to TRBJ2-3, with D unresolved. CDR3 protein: CSARKSPADTQYF. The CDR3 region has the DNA TGCAGTGCTAGAAAAAGCCCAGCAGATACGCAGTATTTT.